The sequence of this T cell receptor (beta chain) was determined in a study of PD-1 blockade in classical Hodgkin lymphoma. Some clones are missing from TCRdb's copy, which holds only in-frame ones; the method was immunoSEQ multiplex PCR. In the table there are about 14,000 clones, 83% of which are singletons. V was clipped by 4 bases and J by 5 bases, with 10 bases between them. Germline values: CDR1 MNHEY, CDR2 SMNVEV (reference sequence). This CDR3 has 13 residues. Patients all relapsed after autologous stem cell transplantation, and there was variation in brentuximab vedotin exposure. This sample comprised peripheral blood mononuclear cells (PBMCs), obtained at baseline. The V gene is TRBV27, the J gene TRBJ2-3; possible D gene TRBD2, 5 bases. This receptor was taken from a human donor with classical Hodgkin lymphoma. The CDR3 protein is CASSSRREDTQYF. Written as DNA, the CDR3 is TGTGCCAGCAGTTCCCGACGGGAAGATACGCAGTATTTT.